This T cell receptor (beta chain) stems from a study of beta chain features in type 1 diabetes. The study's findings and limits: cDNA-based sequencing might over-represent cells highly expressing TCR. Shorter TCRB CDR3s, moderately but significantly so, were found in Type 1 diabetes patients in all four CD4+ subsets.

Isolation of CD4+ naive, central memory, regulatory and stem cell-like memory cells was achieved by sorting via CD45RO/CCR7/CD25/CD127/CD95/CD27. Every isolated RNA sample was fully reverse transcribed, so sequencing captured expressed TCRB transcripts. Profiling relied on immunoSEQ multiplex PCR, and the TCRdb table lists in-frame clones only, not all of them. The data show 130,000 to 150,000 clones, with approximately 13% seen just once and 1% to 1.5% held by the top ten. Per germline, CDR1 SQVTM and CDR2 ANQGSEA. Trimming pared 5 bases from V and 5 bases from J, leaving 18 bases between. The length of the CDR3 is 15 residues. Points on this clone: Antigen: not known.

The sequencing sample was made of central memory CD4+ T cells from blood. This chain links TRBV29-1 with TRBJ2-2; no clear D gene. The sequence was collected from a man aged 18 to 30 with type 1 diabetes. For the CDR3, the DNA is TGCAGCGTTACCCCAGGTGGGCCGCGGACCGGGGAGCTGTTTTTT. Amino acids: CSVTPGGPRTGELFF.